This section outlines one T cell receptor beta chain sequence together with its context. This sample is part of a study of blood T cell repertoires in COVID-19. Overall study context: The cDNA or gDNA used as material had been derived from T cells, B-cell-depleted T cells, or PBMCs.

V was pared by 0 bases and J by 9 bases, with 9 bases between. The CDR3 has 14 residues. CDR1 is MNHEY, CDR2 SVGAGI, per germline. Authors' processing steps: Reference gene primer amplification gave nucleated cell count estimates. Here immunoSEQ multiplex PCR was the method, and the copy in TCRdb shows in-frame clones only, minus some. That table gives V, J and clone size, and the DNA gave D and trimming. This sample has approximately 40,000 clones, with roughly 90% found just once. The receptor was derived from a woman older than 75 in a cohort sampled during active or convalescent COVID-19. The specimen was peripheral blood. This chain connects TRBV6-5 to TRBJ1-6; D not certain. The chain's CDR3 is CASSYSRGGSPLHF. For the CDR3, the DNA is TGTGCCAGCAGTTACTCCAGAGGAGGTTCACCCCTCCACTTT.